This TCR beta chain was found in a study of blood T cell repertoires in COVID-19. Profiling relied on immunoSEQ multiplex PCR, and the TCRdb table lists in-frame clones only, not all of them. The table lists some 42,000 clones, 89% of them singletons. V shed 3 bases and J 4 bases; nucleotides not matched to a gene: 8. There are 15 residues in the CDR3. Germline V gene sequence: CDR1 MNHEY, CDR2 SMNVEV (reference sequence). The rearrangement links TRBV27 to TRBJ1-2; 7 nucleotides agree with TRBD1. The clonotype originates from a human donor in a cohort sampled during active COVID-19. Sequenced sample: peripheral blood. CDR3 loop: CASSFAAGTAYGYTF. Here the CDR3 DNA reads TGTGCCAGCAGTTTCGCCGCCGGGACAGCCTATGGCTACACCTTC.